These 25 T cell receptor beta chains came from one sample sequenced in a study of regulatory dendritic cells for organ transplantation. Antigens for these TCRs are unknown. Allogeneic regulatory or mature dendritic cells were co-cultured for less than six days with CFSE-labeled sorted T cells at 1:10. Sequenced by immunoSEQ multiplex PCR; TCRdb stores in-frame clones only, minus some. The profile shows 15,000 to 20,000 clones, approximately 79% of them singletons. The sequenced sample consisted of memory CD4+ T cells from blood cultured with regulatory dendritic cells. This sample's subset: CD45RO+ memory T cells. Receptors were obtained from a human donor in good health.

This chain uses TRBV4-3 with TRBJ2-1; D is undetermined. Germline V gene data show CDR1 as LGHNA and CDR2 as YSLEER. V was clipped by 1 base and J by 0 bases, with 7 bases between them. The CDR3 covers 15 residues. CDR3: CASSQAPYSYNEQFF. CDR3 bases: TGCGCCAGCAGCCAAGCGCCCTACTCCTACAATGAGCAGTTCTTC.

The chain uses TRBV10-1 and TRBJ1-1, with D perhaps TRBD1 (6 bases). The CDR3 length is 15 residues. V shed 3 bases and J shed 1 base, with 12 bases lying between them. Germline V lookup: CDR1 WNHNN, CDR2 SYGVQD (reference sequence). The CDR3 DNA is TGCGCCAGCAGTGATACGGCAGGGGCGAACACTGAAGCTTTCTTT. It encodes CASSDTAGANTEAFF.

The V and J genes are TRBV27 and TRBJ1-5, with D hard to call. CDR3 length equals 14 residues. Trimming removed 5 bases at V and 0 bases at J, with 8 bases between. Germline V CDR1 and CDR2: MNHEY, SMNVEV (reference sequence). In DNA, the CDR3 is TGTGCCAGCAGTCGGACGGCTAGCAATCAGCCCCAGCATTTT. Translating gives CASSRTASNQPQHF.

V and J are TRBV6-4 and TRBJ2-3; D is possibly TRBD2 (5 bases). The V gene's germline CDR1 is MRHNA and CDR2 SNTAGT. Trimming shortened V by 4 bases and J by 0 bases, and 5 bases separated the two germline ends. This CDR3 is 13 amino acids long. The CDR3 sequence: CASSASSTDTQYF. The CDR3 nucleotides are TGTGCCAGCAGTGCTAGCAGCACAGATACGCAGTATTTT.

The chain links TRBV12-2 to TRBJ1-4. TRBV12-2 is tagged as a pseudogene. The CDR3 runs to 10 residues. DNA of the CDR3: TGTGCAAGTACGAGAGAAAAACTGTTTTTT. This codes for CASTREKLFF.

This sequence joins TRBV7-9 and TRBJ2-3; D may be TRBD1 (5 bases). Germline V gene data show CDR1 as SEHNR and CDR2 as FQNEAQ (reference sequence). The V end was cut by 3 bases, the J end by 2 bases, with 9 bases between. The CDR3 runs 14 residues. CDR3 amino acids: CASSLNRPTDTQYF. The CDR3 nucleotides are TGTGCCAGCAGCTTGAACAGGCCCACAGATACGCAGTATTTT.

V gene TRBV7-3 combines with J gene TRBJ2-2; 8 bases are shared with TRBD2. Germline CDR1 reads SGHTA; CDR2 reads FQGTGA. V gave up 5 bases and J gave up 6 bases; unmatched junction bases: 11. This CDR3 contains 16 residues. DNA of the CDR3: TGTGCCAGCAGCCCCCGGGATAGCGGGGTCCCCGGGGAGCTGTTTTTT. Its translation is CASSPRDSGVPGELFF.

J is TRBJ1-5 and V is TRBV5-5; the match to TRBD1 covers 7 bases. The CDR3 runs to 14 residues. Germline V gene lookup returns CDR1 SGHKS and CDR2 YYEKEE (reference sequence). The V segment lost 4 bases and the J segment 7 bases; nucleotides outside the gene matches: 8. CDR3 coding DNA: TGTGCCAGCAGCCGAAGAACAGGGGACCAGCCCCAGCATTTT. This sequence encodes CASSRRTGDQPQHF.

The chain carries TRBV11-3 and TRBJ2-1, with TRBD1 as a possible D gene (6 bases). Germline CDR1 SGHNT, CDR2 YENEEA. The CDR3 runs 13 residues. Trimming took off 4 bases at V and 10 bases at J, with 14 bases between the two ends. In DNA, the CDR3 is TGTGCCAGCAGCTCCGGGAACACAGGGGAGCAGTTCTTC. Residues: CASSSGNTGEQFF.

The CDR3 sequence is CASSPSRAREPQHF. The CDR3 nucleotides are TGTGCCAGCTCACCAAGCAGGGCGAGAGAGCCCCAGCATTTT. This chain uses TRBV18 with TRBJ1-5; TRBD1 might be the D (5 bases). CDR3 length: 14 residues. Trimming cost V 2 bases and J 8 bases, with 13 bases left between them. Germline V gene lookup returns CDR1 KGHSH and CDR2 LQKENI.

A single count supports this clone. The DNA for the CDR3 is TGTGCCTGGAGTGTACTGACTGCAGATACGCAGTATTTT. It translates to CAWSVLTADTQYF. The V call is TRBV30, the J call TRBJ2-3, with D uncertain. The length of the CDR3 is 13 residues. Germline V lookup: CDR1 GTSNPN, CDR2 SVGIG (reference sequence). V lost 0 bases and J 4 bases, leaving 8 bases between the germline ends.

The chain uses TRBV18 and TRBJ1-1, with D tentatively TRBD1 (6 bases). V lost 5 bases, J lost 1 base, and 8 bases lay in between. CDR1 KGHSH and CDR2 LQKENI come from the germline V gene. This CDR3 has 13 amino acids. The CDR3 DNA follows: TGTGCCAGCTCAAGACAGGCGAACACTGAAGCTTTCTTT. Protein: CASSRQANTEAFF.

In this sample, this clone turned up a few times. The chain has TRBV2 and TRBJ1-2; possible D gene TRBD1, 5 bases. From germline, CDR1 is SNHLY and CDR2 FYNNEI. Trimming pared 3 bases from V and 9 bases from J, leaving 14 bases between. There are 13 residues in the CDR3. CDR3 sequence: CASSDRQGWSYTF. The CDR3 DNA reads TGTGCCAGCAGTGATCGCCAGGGCTGGAGCTACACCTTC.

The rearrangement links TRBV15 to TRBJ2-7; no clear D. Germline V gene data show CDR1 as LNHNV and CDR2 as YYDKDF (reference sequence). This CDR3 comprises 13 residues. V gave up 0 bases and J gave up 2 bases, with 5 bases separating them. This chain's CDR3 is CATSRDWAYEQYF. In DNA form, the CDR3 reads TGTGCCACCAGCAGAGATTGGGCCTACGAGCAGTACTTC. The whole variable domain, remainder taken from reference TRBV15 and TRBJ2-7, is DAMVIQNPRYQVTQFGKPVTLSCSQTLNHNVMYWYQQKSSQAPKLLFHYYDKDFNNEADTPDNFQSRRPNTSFCFLDIRSPGLGDTAMYLCATSRDWAYEQYFGPGTRLTVT.

The V and J genes are TRBV6-6 and TRBJ1-5; TRBD1 might be the D (5 bases). The CDR3 contains 13 residues. V shed 6 bases and J shed 6 bases, with 12 bases lying between them. CDR1 MNHNY and CDR2 SVGAGI come from the germline V gene (reference sequence). CDR3 sequence: CASRAGLGQPQHF. The CDR3 DNA reads as TGTGCCAGCAGAGCAGGGTTGGGTCAGCCCCAGCATTTT.

The CDR3 nucleotides are TGTGCCAGCAGCTCGGACAGGGCTAATGAAAAACTGTTTTTT. Translating it yields CASSSDRANEKLFF. This sequence joins TRBV7-3 and TRBJ1-4, with TRBD1 identical over 8 bases. V lost 4 bases, J lost 3 bases, and 1 base stayed unmatched. Germline values: CDR1 SGHTA, CDR2 FQGTGA. The CDR3 is 14 amino acids.

This clone was recorded once. This chain uses TRBV15 with TRBJ1-5; TRBD1 might be the D (6 bases). V lost 7 bases to trimming and J lost 0 bases, with 13 bases between them. The CDR3 is 15 amino acids. Germline lookup yields CDR1 LNHNV and CDR2 YYDKDF (reference sequence). This CDR3 is CATTGQRHSNQPQHF. CDR3 DNA sequence: TGTGCCACCACCGGACAGAGACATAGCAATCAGCCCCAGCATTTT.

The chain carries TRBV9 and TRBJ1-1, with a possible D match to TRBD1 (6 bases). The germline gives CDR1 SGDLS, CDR2 YYNGEE. The CDR3 is made up of 14 amino acids. The V end was cut by 6 bases, the J end by 8 bases, with 20 bases between. The CDR3 region has the DNA TGTGCCAGCAACATGGGAGGGGGATTCCCGGAAGCTTTCTTT. The encoded protein is CASNMGGGFPEAFF.

The rearrangement links TRBV7-9 to TRBJ1-4; D possibly corresponds to TRBD1 (6 bases). V lost 5 bases and J 3 bases, leaving 13 bases between the germline ends. The germline CDR1 and CDR2 sequences are SEHNR and FQNEAQ (reference sequence). This CDR3 contains 15 residues. The CDR3 DNA sequence: TGTGCCAGCAGCACAGGACAGCTTGCTAATGAAAAACTGTTTTTT. The encoded protein is CASSTGQLANEKLFF. Full variable domain (outside the CDR3, taken from reference TRBV7-9 and TRBJ1-4): DTGVSQNPRHKITKRGQNVTFRCDPISEHNRLYWYRQTLGQGPEFLTYFQNEAQLEKSRLLSDRFSAERPKGSFSTLEIQRTEQGDSAMYLCASSTGQLANEKLFFGSGTQLSVL.

This chain links TRBV10-3 with TRBJ2-3; 9 bases match TRBD1. The CDR3 has 17 residues. From germline, CDR1 is ENHRY and CDR2 SYGVKD. V lost 0 bases to trimming and J lost 1 base; unmatched junction nucleotides: 5. For the CDR3, the DNA is TGTGCCATCAGTGAGTCTACAGGGGGCCCGGGCACAGATACGCAGTATTTT. Its protein is CAISESTGGPGTDTQYF.

The chain links TRBV7-2 to TRBJ2-3; 9 bases fit TRBD2. Germline V gene lookup returns CDR1 SGHTA and CDR2 FQGNSA. Germline trimming cut 2 bases from V and 5 bases from J; bases unmatched to any gene: 5. The CDR3 is 15 amino acids. CDR3 in DNA: TGTGCCAGCAGCTTACGCGGGGGGGCCATAGATACGCAGTATTTT. Translated: CASSLRGGAIDTQYF.

The chain combines TRBV19 with TRBJ1-5; D unclear. The V gene lost 7 bases and the J gene lost 4 bases, with 14 bases spanning the gap. The CDR3 extends over 14 amino acids. Germline V gives CDR1 LNHDA, CDR2 SQIVND (reference sequence). The CDR3 region is CASTETGPNQPQHF. CDR3 DNA sequence: TGTGCCAGTACGGAAACCGGGCCTAATCAGCCCCAGCATTTT.

V gene TRBV4-3 combines with J gene TRBJ2-1, with a possible D match to TRBD2 (7 bases). With 0 bases removed from V and 6 bases from J, the gap between germline ends came to 15 bases. This CDR3 contains 16 residues. Looked up from germline, CDR1 is LGHNA and CDR2 is YSLEER. As DNA, the CDR3 is TGCGCCAGCAGCCAAGATAATGGGAGGGGGGGCAATGAGCAGTTCTTC. Its protein is CASSQDNGRGGNEQFF.

This clone appeared a few times. DNA of the CDR3: TGTGCCAGCTCATCGACAGTCTCGTACAATGAGCAGTTCTTC. Its protein product is CASSSTVSYNEQFF. The J gene is TRBJ2-1, the V gene TRBV18, with a tentative D call TRBD1 (5 bases). Germline V gene data show CDR1 as KGHSH and CDR2 as LQKENI. V was cut by 5 bases and J by 4 bases, with 12 bases left in between. The CDR3 contains 14 residues. The whole variable domain, filled in from reference TRBV18 and TRBJ2-1, reads NAGVMQNPRHLVRRRGQEARLRCSPMKGHSHVYWYRQLPEEGLKFMVYLQKENIIDESGMPKERFSAEFPKEGPSILRIQQVVRGDSAAYFCASSSTVSYNEQFFGPGTRLTVL.

CDR3 in DNA: TGCGCCAGCAGCGGACTAGCGGGAGGAGGAGAGACCCAGTACTTC. It codes for CASSGLAGGGETQYF. This sequence joins TRBV5-1 and TRBJ2-5; 14 positions agree with TRBD2. The CDR3 is 15 amino acids. Trimming cost V 4 bases and J 4 bases; bases outside gene matches: 3. Germline CDR1 SGHRS, CDR2 YFSETQ.